The 17 T cell receptor beta chains below come from one sample, sequenced in a study of T cell responses to AZD1222 COVID-19 vaccine. Repertoires were generated with immunoSEQ multiplex PCR, while TCRdb's copy carries only in-frame clones and drops some. Of around 140,000 clones in the sample, roughly nine tenths were seen once. Sequences were derived from peripheral blood, sampled on day 0 of AZD1222 vaccination. The receptor set was obtained from an adult in good health.

The chain couples TRBV27 to TRBJ2-3; D unresolved. Germline V gene data show CDR1 as MNHEY and CDR2 as SMNVEV (reference sequence). This CDR3 is 11 amino acids long. V was trimmed by 2 bases and J by 7 bases, leaving 4 bases between them. The CDR3 sequence: CASSLGNTQYF. The CDR3 nucleotides read TGTGCCAGCAGTTTAGGGAATACGCAGTATTTT.

The CDR3 DNA is TGTGCCAGCAGCGAGCGGGAAGGGATCAACGAGCAGTACTTC. It is translated as CASSEREGINEQYF. The chain joins TRBV2 to TRBJ2-7, with 7 bases that match TRBD2. Trimming took 6 bases from V and 5 from J; bases not matched to a gene: 10. CDR1 and CDR2 (germline): SNHLY, FYNNEI. This CDR3 region has 14 residues.

The chain is built from TRBV28 and TRBJ1-6; D might be TRBD1 (6 bases). Germline V lookup: CDR1 MDHEN, CDR2 SYDVKM. V was cut by 7 bases and J by 11 bases, with 18 bases left in between. This CDR3 is 14 amino acids long. CDR3 bases: TGTGCCAGCATCCCGGGGGGGCGCCGGCCACCCCTCCACTTT. Amino acid sequence: CASIPGGRRPPLHF.

The J gene is TRBJ2-7, the V gene TRBV7-2; D not certain. The CDR3 runs 13 residues. CDR1 and CDR2 from the germline V gene are SGHTA and FQGNSA. V lost 1 base to trimming and J lost 4 bases, with 8 bases between them. The chain's CDR3 is CASSLEVYYEQYF. CDR3 bases: TGTGCCAGCAGCTTAGAAGTCTATTACGAGCAGTACTTC.

The J gene is TRBJ1-4, the V gene TRBV18; 8 nucleotides line up with TRBD1. Germline CDR1 and CDR2: KGHSH and LQKENI. CDR3 size: 17 residues. V lost 2 bases, J lost 7 bases, and 12 bases stayed unmatched. Here the CDR3 reads CASSPTDRVGLSEKLFF. The CDR3 DNA follows: TGTGCCAGCTCACCAACGGACAGGGTCGGTCTGAGTGAAAAACTGTTTTTT.

The chain has TRBV3-1 (or the pseudogene TRBV3-2) and TRBJ2-3, with TRBD2 matching over 15 bases. The CDR3 is 16 amino acids. Trimming cost V 5 bases and J 4 bases; bases outside gene matches: 4. Germline CDR1 LGHDT, CDR2 YNNKEL (reference sequence). CDR3: CASSSWTSGRADTQYF. Written as DNA, the CDR3 is TGTGCCAGCAGCTCTTGGACTAGCGGGAGGGCAGATACGCAGTATTTT.

The chain is built from TRBV6-5 and TRBJ1-1, with 11 bases aligning to TRBD1. CDR1 MNHEY and CDR2 SVGAGI come from the germline V gene. The V gene end was trimmed by 6 bases and the J gene end by 8 bases; junction bases not matched to a gene: 11. This CDR3 contains 15 residues. The CDR3 reads CASRTGQGAFREAFF. DNA for the CDR3: TGTGCCAGCAGGACAGGACAGGGGGCATTCAGGGAAGCTTTCTTT.

This chain uses TRBV11-2 with TRBJ2-7; TRBD1 aligns across 9 bases. The trim removed 0 bases at V and 2 bases at J, leaving 2 bases unmatched. Germline V gene data show CDR1 as SGHAT and CDR2 as FQNNGV. The length of the CDR3 is 15 residues. The chain's CDR3 is CASSLERTGAYEQYF. CDR3 nucleotide sequence: TGTGCCAGCAGCTTAGAAAGGACAGGGGCCTACGAGCAGTACTTC.

The chain combines TRBV6-4 with TRBJ1-3; D gene uncertain. The V gene lost 4 bases and the J gene lost 0 bases, with 19 bases spanning the gap. Germline V lookup: CDR1 MRHNA, CDR2 SNTAGT. This CDR3 spans 18 amino acids. The CDR3 coding sequence is TGTGCCAGCAGTGGACTTCAGGTTTGGGTTTCCTCTGGAAACACCATATATTTT. Translation gives CASSGLQVWVSSGNTIYF.

The chain uses TRBV19 and TRBJ2-6; D remains ambiguous. The V end was cut by 3 bases, the J end by 0 bases, with 9 bases between. Per germline, CDR1 LNHDA and CDR2 SQIVND (reference sequence). The CDR3 is 16 residues long. CDR3 loop: CASSMAASSGANVLTF. The CDR3 region has the DNA TGTGCCAGTAGTATGGCGGCCAGCTCTGGGGCCAACGTCCTGACTTTC. Based on the CDR3 plus reference TRBV19 and TRBJ2-6, the full variable domain is DGGITQSPKYLFRKEGQNVTLSCEQNLNHDAMYWYRQDPGQGLRLIYYSQIVNDFQKGDIAEGYSVSREKKESFPLTVTSAQKNPTAFYLCASSMAASSGANVLTFGAGSRLTVL.

The chain uses TRBV2 and TRBJ1-1, with D unclear. In germline, CDR1 is SNHLY, CDR2 FYNNEI. Trimming removed 7 bases from V and 5 bases from J, with 11 bases in between. This CDR3 region has 12 residues. CDR3 protein: CASIVGLTEAFF. Written as DNA, the CDR3 is TGTGCCAGCATAGTTGGGTTGACTGAAGCTTTCTTT.

V usage is TRBV6-2 or TRBV6-3 and J usage is TRBJ1-2; unclear D gene. CDR3 length: 12 residues. In germline, CDR1 is MNHEY, CDR2 SVGEGT. Trimming shortened V by 3 bases and J by 6 bases, and 8 bases separated the two germline ends. Here the CDR3 reads CASSYMGNGYTF. CDR3 nucleotides: TGTGCCAGCAGTTATATGGGGAATGGCTACACCTTC.

This rearrangement joins TRBV4-3 to TRBJ2-7; D could derive from TRBD1 or TRBD2 (5 bases each). Trimming removed 2 bases at V and 2 bases at J, with 16 bases between. This CDR3 is built from 16 residues. The germline V gene encodes CDR1 LGHNA and CDR2 YSLEER. CDR3 protein: CASSQLPGRGAYEQYF. The CDR3 region has the DNA TGCGCCAGCAGCCAACTTCCGGGACGGGGAGCCTACGAGCAGTACTTC.

This clone has a handful of counts. The V call is TRBV5-8, the J call TRBJ1-6; D is perhaps TRBD1 (5 bases). Germline V CDR1 and CDR2: SGHTS, YDEGEE. The CDR3 spans 13 residues. V was pared by 6 bases and J by 7 bases, with 11 bases between. The CDR3 is CASTPWGNSPLHF. CDR3 nucleotide sequence: TGTGCCAGCACCCCCTGGGGCAATTCACCCCTCCACTTT.

The chain employs TRBV28 and TRBJ1-5; D gene uncertain. The germline CDR1 and CDR2 sequences are MDHEN and SYDVKM. V lost 6 bases, J lost 7 bases, and 10 bases lay in between. The CDR3 has 12 amino acids. CDR3: CASSSGGQPQHF. The DNA for the CDR3 is TGTGCCAGCAGCTCAGGAGGCCAGCCCCAGCATTTT.

This chain links TRBV25-1 with TRBJ2-7; 7 positions match TRBD1. CDR1 and CDR2 from the germline V gene are MGHDK and SYGVNS. The CDR3 has 13 amino acids. Trimming took 0 bases from V and 4 from J; bases not matched to a gene: 0. The CDR3 is CASSEYRGYEQYF. The CDR3 DNA reads as TGTGCCAGCAGTGAATACAGGGGGTACGAGCAGTACTTC.

The rearrangement uses TRBV25-1 and TRBJ1-2; 9 bases are a match to TRBD1. The germline CDR1 and CDR2 sequences are MGHDK and SYGVNS. This CDR3 has 12 amino acids. The ends lost 7 bases at V and 4 bases at J; junction bases unmatched: 1. This CDR3 is CASTDRGYGYTF. The CDR3 DNA sequence: TGTGCCAGCACGGACAGGGGCTATGGCTACACCTTC.